A selection of T cell receptor beta chains follows, all from one sample in a study of T cells after yellow fever vaccination. A single record per CDR3 protein comes from TCRdb applying MiXCR to the 5' RACE reads. The sample holds some 250,000 distinct CDR3 sequences; roughly 3.5% are singletons and the top ten take 15% to 20%. The sample consisted of PBMCs, taken 15 days after the yellow fever booster vaccination. Every receptor here comes from a young man who received the YFV17D yellow fever vaccine. The conserved cysteine and the conserved F or W are not part of the CDR3 here.

V gene	J gene	CDR3 protein
TRBV4-2	TRBJ1-6	ASSQEPDSPLH
TRBV5-1	TRBJ2-5	ASSLAPGTEKETQY
TRBV15	TRBJ2-3	ATSRPGTGTDTQY
TRBV5-4	TRBJ1-1	ASSPWLNTEAF
TRBV29-1	TRBJ2-2	SVPRGTGELF
TRBV11-2	TRBJ2-2	ASSLGPGITGELF
TRBV10-3	TRBJ1-6	AISEQRIPLH
TRBV25-1	TRBJ2-1	ASLGQQPYNEQF
TRBV7-9	TRBJ1-3	ASSLPKGQSVSGNTIY
TRBV6-4	TRBJ2-1	ASSDSSGNPRSSYNEQF
TRBV7-2	TRBJ1-3	ASSLAGGPSGTIY
TRBV9	TRBJ2-3	ASSPRTSGGITDTQY
TRBV7-9	TRBJ1-3	ASSSNLSGNTIY
TRBV20-1	TRBJ2-5	SADKQDSPQETQY
TRBV29-1	TRBJ1-5	SVQGMGNQPQH
TRBV18	TRBJ1-1	ASSPEGAEAF
TRBV7-7	TRBJ2-5	ASSVGLAGGQETQY
TRBV27	TRBJ1-1	ASSLGPGEVYTEAF
TRBV3-1	TRBJ2-1	ASRPSGGGYNEQF
TRBV7-2	TRBJ2-5	ASSFGLAGTETQY
TRBV4-2	TRBJ1-6	ASSQEDGSTQSPLH
TRBV24-1	TRBJ2-3	ATSGSSTDTQY
TRBV7-6	TRBJ1-3	ASSLGQGAIGNTIY